This T cell receptor (beta chain) was found in a study of blood T cell repertoires in COVID-19. Study information: T cells, B-cell-depleted T cells, or PBMCs supplied cDNA or gDNA.

V shed 4 bases, J shed 7 bases, and the junction held 10 bases outside the gene matches. The CDR3 is 15 residues long. CDR1 is SGHRS, CDR2 YFSETQ, per germline. In the original processing: Reference gene primer amplification yielded estimated nucleated cell counts. The assay was immunoSEQ multiplex PCR, and TCRdb's table has in-frame clones only and misses some. The V and J calls and clone size are taken from that table; D and trimming were inferred from the DNA. The sample lists about 240,000 clones, roughly 86% occurring once. The chain joins TRBV5-1 to TRBJ1-3; TRBD1 agrees at 8 bases. The specimen was peripheral blood. The TCR sequence derives from a man aged 50 or older with acute or convalescent COVID-19. The CDR3 here is CASSTRTGFGNTIYF. The CDR3 DNA reads as TGCGCCAGCAGCACCAGGACAGGGTTCGGGAACACCATATATTTT.